This T cell receptor beta chain was retrieved from a study of response to subunit inactivated influenza vaccine. Study observations and caveats: A suggestion made by the authors is that each seasonal influenza vaccination recruits few new T cells.

A single record per CDR3 protein comes from TCRdb applying MiXCR to the RT-PCR reads. The sample consists of around 850,000 distinct CDR3 sequences, around a sixth of them appearing once. To note about this clonotype: The antigen remains undetermined.

The CDR3 loop spans 9 amino acids. Trimming took 4 bases from V and 9 from J, leaving 4 bases between them. The germline CDR1 and CDR2 sequences are SQVTM and ANQGSEA. This sequence joins TRBV29-1 and TRBJ2-1; D gene ambiguous. The specimen was PBMCs from blood, collected 5 days after vaccination. The receptor's source is a man in his forties or fifties who received an inactivated influenza vaccine. This CDR3 is CSVASEQFF. Written as DNA, the CDR3 is TGCAGCGTTGCAAGTGAGCAGTTCTTC.